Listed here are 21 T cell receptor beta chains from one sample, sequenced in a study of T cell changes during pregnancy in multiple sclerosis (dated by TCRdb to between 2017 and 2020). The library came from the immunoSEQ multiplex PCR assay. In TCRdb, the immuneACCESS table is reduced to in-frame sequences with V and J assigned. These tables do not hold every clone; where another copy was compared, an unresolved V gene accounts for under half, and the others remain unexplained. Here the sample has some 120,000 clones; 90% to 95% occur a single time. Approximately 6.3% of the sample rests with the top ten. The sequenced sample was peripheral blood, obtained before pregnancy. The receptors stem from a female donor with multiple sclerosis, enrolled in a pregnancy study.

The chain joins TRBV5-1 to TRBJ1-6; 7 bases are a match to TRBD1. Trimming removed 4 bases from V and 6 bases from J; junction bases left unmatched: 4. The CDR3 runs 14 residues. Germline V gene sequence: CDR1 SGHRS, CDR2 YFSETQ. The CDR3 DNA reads TGCGCCAGCAGCCCTGGGACAGTTAATTCACCCCTCCACTTT. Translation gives CASSPGTVNSPLHF.

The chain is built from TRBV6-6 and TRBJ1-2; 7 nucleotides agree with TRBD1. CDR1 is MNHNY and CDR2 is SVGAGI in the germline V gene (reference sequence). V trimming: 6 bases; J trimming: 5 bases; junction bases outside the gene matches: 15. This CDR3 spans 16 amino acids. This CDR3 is CASRGDGTALLYGYTF. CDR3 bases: TGTGCCAGCAGAGGGGATGGGACAGCCCTATTATATGGCTACACCTTC.

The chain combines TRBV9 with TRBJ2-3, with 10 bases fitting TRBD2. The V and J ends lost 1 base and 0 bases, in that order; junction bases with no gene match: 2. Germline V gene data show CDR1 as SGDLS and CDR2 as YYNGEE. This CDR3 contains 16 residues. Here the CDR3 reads CASSVLAGVSTDTQYF. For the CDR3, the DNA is TGTGCCAGCAGCGTACTAGCGGGGGTCAGCACAGATACGCAGTATTTT.

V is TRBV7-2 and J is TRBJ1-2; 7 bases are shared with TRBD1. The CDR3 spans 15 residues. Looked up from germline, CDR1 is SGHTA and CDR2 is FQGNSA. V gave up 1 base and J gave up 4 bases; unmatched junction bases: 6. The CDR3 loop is CASSLDLTGVYGYTF. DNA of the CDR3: TGTGCCAGCAGCTTAGACCTTACAGGGGTCTATGGCTACACCTTC.

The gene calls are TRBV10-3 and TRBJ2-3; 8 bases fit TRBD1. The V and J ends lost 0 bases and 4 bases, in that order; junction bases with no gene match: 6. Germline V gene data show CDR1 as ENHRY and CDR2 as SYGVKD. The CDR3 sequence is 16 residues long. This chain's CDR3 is CAISESTGGSADTQYF. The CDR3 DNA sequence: TGTGCCATCAGTGAGTCCACAGGGGGAAGTGCAGATACGCAGTATTTT.

The CDR3 nucleotides read TGTGCCAGCAGCTTCGTTCGGGGAGATGGCTACACCTTC. This encodes CASSFVRGDGYTF. The chain uses TRBV7-2 and TRBJ1-2; D is ambiguous. Germline CDR1 is SGHTA and CDR2 is FQGNSA. The CDR3 runs to 13 residues. Trimming removed 3 bases from V and 6 bases from J, with 11 bases in between.

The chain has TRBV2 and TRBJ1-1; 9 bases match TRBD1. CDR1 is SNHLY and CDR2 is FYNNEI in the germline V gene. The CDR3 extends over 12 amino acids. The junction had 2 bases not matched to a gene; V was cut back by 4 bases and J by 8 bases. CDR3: CASSGDRAEAFF. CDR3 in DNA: TGTGCCAGCAGTGGGGACAGGGCAGAAGCTTTCTTT.

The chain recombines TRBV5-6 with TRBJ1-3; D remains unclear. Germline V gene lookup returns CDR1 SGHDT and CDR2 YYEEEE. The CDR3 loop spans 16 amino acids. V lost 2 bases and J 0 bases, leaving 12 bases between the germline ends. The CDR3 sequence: CASSFSARGSGNTIYF. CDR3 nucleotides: TGTGCCAGCAGCTTTTCAGCACGGGGCTCTGGAAACACCATATATTTT.

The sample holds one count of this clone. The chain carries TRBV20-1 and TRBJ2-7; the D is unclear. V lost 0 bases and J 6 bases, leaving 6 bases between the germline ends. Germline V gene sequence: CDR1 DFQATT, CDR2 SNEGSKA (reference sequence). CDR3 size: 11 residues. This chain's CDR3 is CSARDYVEQYF. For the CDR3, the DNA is TGCAGTGCTAGAGACTATGTCGAGCAGTACTTC.

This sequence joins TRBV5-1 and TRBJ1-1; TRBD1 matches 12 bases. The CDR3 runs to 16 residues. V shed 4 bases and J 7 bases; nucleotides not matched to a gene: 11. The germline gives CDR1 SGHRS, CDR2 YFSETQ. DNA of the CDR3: TGCGCCAGCAGCCCGGGACAGGGGGCCTCGAGCCATGAAGCTTTCTTT. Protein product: CASSPGQGASSHEAFF.

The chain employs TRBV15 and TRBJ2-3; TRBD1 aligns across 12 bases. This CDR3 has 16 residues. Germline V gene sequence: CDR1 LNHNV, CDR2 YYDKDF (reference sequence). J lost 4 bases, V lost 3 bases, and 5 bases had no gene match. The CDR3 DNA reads TGTGCCACCAGCAGGGGACAGGGGGCGGACTCAGATACGCAGTATTTT. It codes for CATSRGQGADSDTQYF.

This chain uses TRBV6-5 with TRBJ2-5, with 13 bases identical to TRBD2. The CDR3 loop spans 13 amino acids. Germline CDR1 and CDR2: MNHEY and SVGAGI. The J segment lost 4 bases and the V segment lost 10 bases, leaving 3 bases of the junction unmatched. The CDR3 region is CAIGLAGVETQYF. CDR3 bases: TGTGCCATCGGACTAGCGGGAGTAGAGACCCAGTACTTC.

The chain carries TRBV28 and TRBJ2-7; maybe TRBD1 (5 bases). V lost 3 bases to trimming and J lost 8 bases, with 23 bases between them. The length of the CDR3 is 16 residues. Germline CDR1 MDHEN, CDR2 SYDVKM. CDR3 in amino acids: CASSFGRQVGDTKQYF. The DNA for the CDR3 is TGTGCCAGCAGTTTCGGGCGGCAGGTAGGGGATACGAAGCAGTACTTC. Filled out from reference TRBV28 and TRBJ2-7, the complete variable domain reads DVKVTQSSRYLVKRTGEKVFLECVQDMDHENMFWYRQDPGLGLRLIYFSYDVKMKEKGDIPEGYSVSREKKERFSLILESASTNQTSMYLCASSFGRQVGDTKQYFGPGTRLTVT.

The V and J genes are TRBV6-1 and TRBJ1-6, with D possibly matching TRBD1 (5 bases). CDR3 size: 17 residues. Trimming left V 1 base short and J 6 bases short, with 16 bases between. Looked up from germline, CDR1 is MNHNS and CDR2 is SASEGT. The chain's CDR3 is CASSEDTLGLINSPLHF. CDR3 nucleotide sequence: TGTGCCAGCAGTGAAGACACTTTGGGACTAATTAATTCACCCCTCCACTTT.

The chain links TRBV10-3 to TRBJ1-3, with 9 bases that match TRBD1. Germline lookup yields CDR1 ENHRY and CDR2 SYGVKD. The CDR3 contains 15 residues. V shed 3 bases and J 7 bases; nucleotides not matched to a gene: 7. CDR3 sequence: CAISDAGTGRNTIYF. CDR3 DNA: TGTGCCATCAGTGACGCCGGGACAGGGAGGAACACCATATATTTT.

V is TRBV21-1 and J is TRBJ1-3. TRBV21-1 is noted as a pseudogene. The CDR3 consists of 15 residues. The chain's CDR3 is CASSKVPGSGNTIYF. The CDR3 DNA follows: TGTGCCAGCAGCAAAGTTCCGGGTTCTGGAAACACCATATATTTT.

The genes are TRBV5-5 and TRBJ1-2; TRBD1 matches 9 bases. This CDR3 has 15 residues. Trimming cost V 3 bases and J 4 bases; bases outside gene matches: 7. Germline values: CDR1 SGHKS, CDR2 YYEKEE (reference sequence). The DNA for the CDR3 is TGTGCCAGCAGCTCGGGACAGGGTTCTTTCTATGGCTACACCTTC. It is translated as CASSSGQGSFYGYTF.

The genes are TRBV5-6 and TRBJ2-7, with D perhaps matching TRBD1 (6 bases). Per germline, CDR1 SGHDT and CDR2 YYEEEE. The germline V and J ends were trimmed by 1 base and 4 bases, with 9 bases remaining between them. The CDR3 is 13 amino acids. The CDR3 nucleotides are TGTGCCAGCAGCTTGACAGGGAATTACGAGCAGTACTTC. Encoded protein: CASSLTGNYEQYF.

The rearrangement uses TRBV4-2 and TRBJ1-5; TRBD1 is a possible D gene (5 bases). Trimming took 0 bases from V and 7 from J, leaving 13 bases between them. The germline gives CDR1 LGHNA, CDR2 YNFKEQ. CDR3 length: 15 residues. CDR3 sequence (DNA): TGTGCCAGCAGCCAAGATCGGGCAGGGCGACAGCCCCAGCATTTT. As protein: CASSQDRAGRQPQHF.

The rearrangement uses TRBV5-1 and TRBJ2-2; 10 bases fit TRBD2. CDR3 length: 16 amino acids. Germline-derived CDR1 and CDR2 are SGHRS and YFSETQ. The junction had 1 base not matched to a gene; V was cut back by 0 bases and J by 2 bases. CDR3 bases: TGCGCCAGCAGCTTGGTAGCGGGAGGCAACACCGGGGAGCTGTTTTTT. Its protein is CASSLVAGGNTGELFF.

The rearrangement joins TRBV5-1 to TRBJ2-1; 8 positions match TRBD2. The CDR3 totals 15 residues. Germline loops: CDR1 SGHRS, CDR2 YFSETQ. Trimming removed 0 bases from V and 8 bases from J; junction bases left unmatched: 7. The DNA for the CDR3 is TGCGCCAGCAGCTTGGGGGTAGCGGGGCCGGATGAGCAGTTCTTC. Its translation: CASSLGVAGPDEQFF.